Here is one TCR beta chain with its context. Its specificity is not known. This specimen comes from a study of T cell responses to AZD1222 COVID-19 vaccine. Study conclusions and caveats: Vaccination with two AZD1222 doses was followed by a rise in Spike-specific TCR breadth and depth. Researchers took repertoire samples only after the peak T cell response had come. White British people made up most donors, females outnumbered males, and clonal diversity was possibly underestimated.

Generated by immunoSEQ multiplex PCR, the TCRdb table keeps only in-frame clones and is missing some. The sample includes about 120,000 clones, more than 75% seen only once; the top ten take approximately 1.3%. The CDR3 has 15 residues. Trimming cost V 1 base and J 5 bases, with 14 bases left between them. Looked up from germline, CDR1 is LGHNA and CDR2 is YSLEER. Sequences were derived from peripheral blood, sampled on day 0 of AZD1222 vaccination. This TCR derives from an adult in good health. The V call is TRBV4-3, the J call TRBJ1-2, with D possibly TRBD1 on 6 matching bases. The CDR3 protein is CASSQAHRASYGYTF. CDR3 DNA sequence: TGCGCCAGCAGCCAAGCCCACAGGGCCTCTTATGGCTACACCTTC.